The rows below give T cell receptor beta chains drawn from one sample of a study of CD8+ T cells in alopecia areata. TCRdb keeps only in-frame clones here, not all; method: immunoSEQ multiplex PCR. The sample gives some 190,000 clones, more than 50% of which show up once; about 0.94% is in the top ten. The source was CD4+ T cells sorted from blood, collected at week 24, from a patient treated with tofacitinib. Receptors were obtained from a human donor with alopecia areata. Both conserved end residues are part of each CDR3. The D gene is left open where the match is weak. A clone size is listed for some rows: how often the clone was seen (once, few, many), or a class if it is expanded.

D: NA; V: TRBV29-1; size: few; J: TRBJ1-1; DNA: TGCAGCGCAGAGACTCAGAACACTGAAGCTTTCTTT; CDR3: CSAETQNTEAFF
D: NA; V: TRBV30; size: few; J: TRBJ1-1; DNA: TGTGCCTCGGCCAGGAGGAGCACTGAAGCTTTCTTT; CDR3: CASARRSTEAFF
D: TRBD2; V: TRBV2; size: NA; J: TRBJ2-5; DNA: TGTGCCAGCAGTGAAGCCGGGGGAGCGGGGGTCCAAGAGACCCAGTACTTC; CDR3: CASSEAGGAGVQETQYF
D: TRBD1; V: TRBV30; size: once; J: TRBJ1-1; DNA: TGTGCCTGGAAAAGAGGACAGGCGGAAGCTTTCTTT; CDR3: CAWKRGQAEAFF
D: TRBD1; V: TRBV29-1; size: NA; J: TRBJ1-1; DNA: TGCAGCGTATTGACAGGGGCGCGTACTGAAGCTTTCTTT; CDR3: CSVLTGARTEAFF
D: NA; V: TRBV29-1; size: NA; J: TRBJ1-1; DNA: TGCAGCACGACAGGCAGGGTGAACACTGAAGCTTTCTTT; CDR3: CSTTGRVNTEAFF
D: NA; V: TRBV5-1; size: once; J: TRBJ2-1; DNA: TGCGCCAGCAGCTTTCAGGGTCGTCAGGGGAATGAGCAGTTCTTC; CDR3: CASSFQGRQGNEQFF
D: NA; V: TRBV15; size: NA; J: TRBJ2-5; DNA: TGTGCCACCAGAAAAGGCCCCGGAGACCCGCGTGAGACCCAGTACTTC; CDR3: CATRKGPGDPRETQYF
D: NA; V: TRBV2; size: NA; J: TRBJ1-5; DNA: TGTGCCAGCAATGGGGTCGGGGGGCATGATCAGCCCCAGCATTTT; CDR3: CASNGVGGHDQPQHF
D: TRBD1; V: TRBV5-4; size: NA; J: TRBJ2-7; DNA: TGTGCCAGCAGTAAATCGGACAGGTTGAGCTACGAGCAGTACTTC; CDR3: CASSKSDRLSYEQYF
D: TRBD1; V: TRBV4-3; size: NA; J: TRBJ2-6; DNA: TGCGCCAGCAGCTTCACTCCGGGACAGGGGGCCTCTGGGGCCAACGTCCTGACTTTC; CDR3: CASSFTPGQGASGANVLTF
D: TRBD2; V: TRBV29-1; size: few; J: TRBJ2-1; DNA: TGCAGCGTCAGCGGGGGGCTCTCCGGGGAGCAGTTCTTC; CDR3: CSVSGGLSGEQFF
D: NA; V: TRBV7-3; size: NA; J: TRBJ2-1; DNA: TGTGCCAGCAGCTCCTTGGGATCGACAAATGAGCAGTTCTTC; CDR3: CASSSLGSTNEQFF
D: NA; V: TRBV9; size: NA; J: TRBJ2-7; DNA: TGTGCCAGCAGCGTATACGGGACAAGCGGTAGAGGGGAGCAGTACTTC; CDR3: CASSVYGTSGRGEQYF
D: TRBD1; V: TRBV2; size: once; J: TRBJ2-5; DNA: TGTGCCAGCAGTGCAAGGGGACAGGCAGTGGAGACCCAGTACTTC; CDR3: CASSARGQAVETQYF
D: TRBD1; V: TRBV28; size: NA; J: TRBJ2-7; DNA: TGTGCCAGCAGGGGACAGGGGGCAATTTCCTACGAGCAGTACTTC; CDR3: CASRGQGAISYEQYF
D: NA; V: TRBV29-1; size: NA; J: TRBJ2-2; DNA: TGCAGCGTTGGGGTGGCAGGGTATGGGACCGGGGAGCTGTTTTTT; CDR3: CSVGVAGYGTGELFF
D: NA; V: TRBV30; size: NA; J: TRBJ2-1; DNA: TGTGCCTGGAGACGGACAGATGGTTACAATGAGCAGTTCTTC; CDR3: CAWRRTDGYNEQFF
D: NA; V: TRBV6-1; size: few; J: TRBJ2-1; DNA: TGTGCCAGCAGTGACTTCGCTCCGAGGACCCGCTTCAGCGACAATGAGCAGTTCTTC; CDR3: CASSDFAPRTRFSDNEQFF
D: TRBD1; V: TRBV5-1; size: NA; J: TRBJ1-6; DNA: TGCGCCAGCAGCTTGATGACAGGGGATAATTCACCCCTCCACTTT; CDR3: CASSLMTGDNSPLHF
D: NA; V: TRBV7-8; size: NA; J: TRBJ1-5; DNA: TGTGCCAGCAGCGGGGGGCTTAGCAATCAGCCCCAGCATTTT; CDR3: CASSGGLSNQPQHF
D: NA; V: TRBV6-5; size: NA; J: TRBJ2-1; DNA: TGTGCCAGCAGTTACTCGATGATTGGGCTAGCAAATGAGCAGTTCTTC; CDR3: CASSYSMIGLANEQFF
D: NA; V: TRBV5-1; size: NA; J: TRBJ2-3; DNA: TGCGCCAGCAGCTTGGTCTCGACGGGCACAGATACGCAGTATTTT; CDR3: CASSLVSTGTDTQYF
D: NA; V: TRBV29-1; size: NA; J: TRBJ2-3; DNA: TGCAGCGTCCCGGGACCGTCCACAGATACGCAGTATTTT; CDR3: CSVPGPSTDTQYF
D: NA; V: TRBV30; size: NA; J: TRBJ1-4; DNA: TGTGCCTGTGGACGGTATGCAACTAATGAAAAACTGTTTTTT; CDR3: CACGRYATNEKLFF
D: NA; V: TRBV11-2; size: NA; J: TRBJ2-3; DNA: TGTGCCAGCAGCCAACACCCAGATACGCAGTATTTT; CDR3: CASSQHPDTQYF
D: NA; V: TRBV6-5; size: few; J: TRBJ2-7; DNA: TGTGCCAGCAGTTACGACGTCGCGGGAGAGCAGTACTTC; CDR3: CASSYDVAGEQYF
D: TRBD1; V: TRBV30; size: many; J: TRBJ1-2; DNA: TGTGCCTGGAGTGTAGGGGGCGGCTACACCTTC; CDR3: CAWSVGGGYTF
D: NA; V: TRBV7-9; size: few; J: TRBJ1-1; DNA: TGTGCCAGCAGCTTAGAATTTGACTATGAAGCTTTCTTT; CDR3: CASSLEFDYEAFF
D: TRBD2; V: TRBV4-3; size: few; J: TRBJ2-7; DNA: TGCGCCAGCAGCCAAGCCCCGGGGGGGGAGCAGTACTTC; CDR3: CASSQAPGGEQYF
D: NA; V: TRBV7-2; size: few; J: TRBJ2-5; DNA: TGTGCCAGCAGCCCTTCGCGGGCCCAAGAGACCCAGTACTTC; CDR3: CASSPSRAQETQYF
D: NA; V: TRBV14; size: few; J: TRBJ2-3; DNA: TGTGCCAGCAGCCCACGGGACTCGCGTACGCAGTATTTT; CDR3: CASSPRDSRTQYF
D: NA; V: TRBV5-1; size: few; J: TRBJ2-2; DNA: TGCGCCAGCAGTTTTGACAGGAACACCGGGGAGCTGTTTTTT; CDR3: CASSFDRNTGELFF
D: NA; V: TRBV5-1; size: few; J: TRBJ1-5; DNA: TGCGCCAGCAGCCCGGCCCCAGGGTTGGATCAGCCCCAGCATTTT; CDR3: CASSPAPGLDQPQHF
D: TRBD2; V: TRBV27; size: NA; J: TRBJ2-7; DNA: TGTGCCAGCAGTTTCGGTCGGGGGGATATCTACGAGCAGTACTTC; CDR3: CASSFGRGDIYEQYF
D: NA; V: TRBV6-6; size: NA; J: TRBJ1-5; DNA: TGTGCCACCCATCAGCTCAGCAATCAGCCCCAGCATTTT; CDR3: CATHQLSNQPQHF
D: NA; V: TRBV7-9; size: NA; J: TRBJ2-7; DNA: TGTGCCAGCAGCTTAGAGACAGCCTACGAGCAGTACTTC; CDR3: CASSLETAYEQYF
D: TRBD1; V: TRBV29-1; size: NA; J: TRBJ1-1; DNA: TGCAGCGGGAGACAGGGTAGGGAGAACACTGAAGCTTTCTTT; CDR3: CSGRQGRENTEAFF
D: TRBD1; V: TRBV15; size: NA; J: TRBJ2-5; DNA: TGTGCCACCAGCACAAAACAGGGGTTGCAGGAGACCCAGTACTTC; CDR3: CATSTKQGLQETQYF
D: NA; V: TRBV10-3; size: few; J: TRBJ1-1; DNA: TGTGCCATCAGTGAGGTCCGTGGGAACACTGAAGCTTTCTTT; CDR3: CAISEVRGNTEAFF
D: NA; V: TRBV5-1; size: NA; J: TRBJ2-2; DNA: TGCGCCAGCAGCTTGAACAGCAGGAACACCGGGGAGCTGTTTTTT; CDR3: CASSLNSRNTGELFF
D: NA; V: TRBV7-3; size: NA; J: TRBJ1-6; DNA: TGTGCCAGCAGCCAAGCCGGGGGGCGGAGTTCACCCCTCCACTTT; CDR3: CASSQAGGRSSPLHF
D: NA; V: TRBV29-1; size: few; J: TRBJ2-2; DNA: TGCAGCGTTGAAATGGGGGTTCCCACCGGGGAGCTGTTTTTT; CDR3: CSVEMGVPTGELFF
D: NA; V: TRBV7-2; size: NA; J: TRBJ2-1; DNA: TGTGCCAGCAGCGGAAAGGGGACCAAGCAGTTCTTC; CDR3: CASSGKGTKQFF
D: NA; V: TRBV4-3; size: NA; J: TRBJ2-1; DNA: TGCGCCAGCAGCCAAGTTTCCGGGGGGCACAATGAGCAGTTCTTC; CDR3: CASSQVSGGHNEQFF
D: TRBD1; V: TRBV19; size: NA; J: TRBJ1-1; DNA: TGTGCCAGTACGAAGGAAGACAGGGTGGGCACTGAAGCTTTCTTT; CDR3: CASTKEDRVGTEAFF
D: NA; V: TRBV29-1; size: NA; J: TRBJ1-1; DNA: TGCAGCGTTGTATCTGCAGGAGGGGCGACTGAAGCTTTCTTT; CDR3: CSVVSAGGATEAFF
D: NA; V: TRBV19; size: NA; J: TRBJ2-3; DNA: TGTGCCAGTAGTCTTGGAGGGCCACGAGTAGATACGCAGTATTTT; CDR3: CASSLGGPRVDTQYF
D: NA; V: TRBV5-6; size: NA; J: TRBJ1-2; DNA: TGTGCCAGCAGCTCGTCCCGTTATGGCTACACCTTC; CDR3: CASSSSRYGYTF
D: NA; V: TRBV2; size: NA; J: TRBJ2-5; DNA: TGTGCCAGCAGTGACAGGCAAGAGACCCAGTACTTC; CDR3: CASSDRQETQYF
D: NA; V: TRBV2; size: NA; J: TRBJ2-1; DNA: TGTGCCAGCAGTGTTGGTGGGGTTGAGCAGTTCTTC; CDR3: CASSVGGVEQFF
D: NA; V: TRBV6-5; size: few; J: TRBJ2-1; DNA: TGTGCCAGCAGCCCAGCAGGAGGGCACAGTGAGCAGTTCTTC; CDR3: CASSPAGGHSEQFF
D: NA; V: TRBV30; size: NA; J: TRBJ1-1; DNA: TGTGCCTGGAGGATTTCCGGTGGGACTGAAGCTTTCTTT; CDR3: CAWRISGGTEAFF
D: NA; V: TRBV5-1; size: few; J: TRBJ1-5; DNA: TGCGCCAGCAGCGCTGACCCGGGCCAGCCCCAGCATTTT; CDR3: CASSADPGQPQHF
D: TRBD2; V: TRBV6-4; size: many; J: TRBJ2-1; DNA: TGTGCCAGCAGTGACTCCTCGGGGGGGCCCAATGAGCAGTTCTTC; CDR3: CASSDSSGGPNEQFF